The sequence of this T cell receptor (beta chain) was determined in a study of metastatic and nonmetastatic thyroid tumors (TCRdb year 2020). In the study overall: The researchers compared repertoires between peripheral blood samples and tumor or nodule tissue samples from patients with malignant or benign thyroid disease.

This clone was found many times. Its antigen is unknown. Per-base qualities were not stored, and no clone one base away is much larger. No treatment had been received by any patient before thyroid surgery. The study retrospectively analysed patient clinical samples collected from about 2012 to 2018 using T-cell receptor beta sequencing. The germline ends are 12 bases apart after V is trimmed by 3 bases and J by 4 bases. The CDR3 covers 14 residues, taking in both the cysteine and the phenylalanine. This entry keeps only the CDR3 DNA: 42 bases, framed from base 1. The germline V gene specifies SGHRS as CDR1 and YFSETQ as CDR2. Library prep was done by PCR. The instrument was an Illumina HiSeq 4000. High-throughput sequencing was used to profile the TCR beta-chain CDR3 region of every patient. In the authors' own workflow: Drawing on CDR3 differences between clinicopathological groups, the researchers built a classifier meant to tell apart patients with distant-metastatic papillary thyroid cancer. Repertoire diversity was assessed with the Shannon index, and tumor-blood repertoire similarity with the Morisita-Horn index. The public reads were run again by TCRdb, first through fastp at Q25 and then through MiXCR, and only productive beta chains were kept. In this record, the V and J calls reflect TCRdb's handling and not the investigators' own analysis. The sample table records 53,000 or so clones; roughly 20% of these occur just once. The biggest ten clones account for around 4% of the sample.

Study-level results and caveats: In both blood and tumor samples, TCR beta diversity was reported to be significantly higher in malignant tumors than in benign nodules.

The receptor comes from a female donor with papillary thyroid cancer or a benign thyroid nodule (not recorded which). Some clones in this sample may be carry-over from other donors' samples. The chain is made from TRBV5-1 and TRBJ2-3; the D gene is possibly TRBD1 or TRBD2, with 5 bases matching each. The specimen sequenced was blood. The DNA is TGCGCCAGCAGCTGGGGCAATAGCGCAGATACGCAGTATTTT. It codes for CASSWGNSADTQYF. The variable domain in full, with residues beyond the CDR3 obtained from the reference TRBV5-1 and TRBJ2-3 genes, is KAGVTQTPRYLIKTRGQQVTLSCSPISGHRSVSWYQQTPGQGLQFLFEYFSETQRNKGNFPGRFSGRQFSNSRSEMNVSTLELGDSALYLCASSWGNSADTQYFGPGTRLTVL.